The T cell receptor (beta chain) under discussion was sequenced for a study of blood T cells in healthy people across ages. Study results and caveats: Significant beta diversity loss was already apparent by age about 39, declining roughly linearly. Comparison with aged donors showed that long-lived donors had more naive CD4+ cells and higher diversity.

Russia was home to the donors, healthy Caucasian individuals aged 6 to 90. The total RNA that was extracted per sample amounted to at least 5.5 micrograms. In the case of this clonotype: The antigen remains undetermined.

The CDR3 covers 16 residues. Germline CDR1 SGHRS, CDR2 YFSETQ. V was pared by 1 base and J by 8 bases, with 5 bases of the junction left unmatched. Primed by a sample-barcoded 5' primer and a J-beta primer mix, a second PCR proceeded for about 7 to 11 cycles. Each CDR3 protein gets one entry after TCRdb re-called the 5' RACE reads with MiXCR. The table lists 1,500,000 or so distinct CDR3 sequences, roughly two fifths of them singletons. The chain carries TRBV5-1 and TRBJ2-1; 14 bases map to TRBD2. The sample was blood. This TCR was recovered from a woman aged 18-30 years in good health. This CDR3 reads CASSLTGTSGGHEQFF. In nucleotides, the CDR3 is TGCGCCAGCAGCTTGACCGGGACTAGCGGGGGCCATGAGCAGTTCTTC.